Each of the 3 T cell receptor beta chains below was sequenced from the same sample in a study of human CD8 memory T cell subsets. TCR beta was sequenced from UMI-tagged 5' RACE libraries. TCRdb reprocessed the 5' RACE reads and reports one entry per CDR3 protein, with no DNA. This sample's table reports approximately 7,800 distinct CDR3 sequences. The material sequenced was CD8+ T cells from PBMCs. Receptors originate from a human donor in good health.

This chain joins TRBV11-2 and TRBJ1-2. This CDR3 region has 13 residues. Germline V gene lookup returns CDR1 SGHAT and CDR2 FQNNGV. CDR3 in amino acids: CASSWAISRGYTF.

The chain is built from TRBV6-5 and TRBJ1-2. Germline lookup yields CDR1 MNHEY and CDR2 SVGAGI. The CDR3 consists of 12 residues. The CDR3 protein is CASSTGGYGYTF.

This clonotype is deemed medium-sized by its frequency. This sequence joins TRBV10-1 and TRBJ2-1; TCRdb's D call, TRBD1, is unchecked because there is no DNA. Germline V gives CDR1 WNHNN, CDR2 SYGVQD (reference sequence). The CDR3 length is 16 residues. This chain's CDR3 is CASSDGEDRDDGEQFF.